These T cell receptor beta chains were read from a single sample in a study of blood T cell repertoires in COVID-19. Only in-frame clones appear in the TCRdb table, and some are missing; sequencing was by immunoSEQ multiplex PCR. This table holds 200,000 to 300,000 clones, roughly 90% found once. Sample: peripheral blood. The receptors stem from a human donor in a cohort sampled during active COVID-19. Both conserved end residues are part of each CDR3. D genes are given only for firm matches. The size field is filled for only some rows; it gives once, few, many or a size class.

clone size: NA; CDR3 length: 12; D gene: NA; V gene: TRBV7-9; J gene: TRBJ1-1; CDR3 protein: CASSLPGSEAFF; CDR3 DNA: TGTGCCAGCAGCTTACCAGGGTCTGAAGCTTTCTTT
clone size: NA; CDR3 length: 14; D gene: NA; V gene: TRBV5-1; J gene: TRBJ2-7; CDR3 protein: CASSLEGGIHEQYF; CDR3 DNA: TGCGCCAGCAGCTTGGAAGGGGGTATCCACGAGCAGTACTTC
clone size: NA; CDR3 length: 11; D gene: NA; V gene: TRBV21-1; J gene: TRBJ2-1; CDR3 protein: CASSNRDEQFF; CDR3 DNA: TGTGCCAGCAGCAACCGGGATGAGCAGTTCTTC
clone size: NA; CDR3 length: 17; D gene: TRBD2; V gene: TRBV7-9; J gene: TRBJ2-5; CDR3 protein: CASSFLEAGGREETQYF; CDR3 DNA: TGTGCCAGCAGCTTCCTCGAGGCGGGGGGGCGAGAAGAGACCCAGTACTTC
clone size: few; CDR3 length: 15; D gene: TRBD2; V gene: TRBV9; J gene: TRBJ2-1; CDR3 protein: CASSVTSGGLNEQFF; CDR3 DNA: TGTGCCAGCAGCGTCACTAGCGGGGGACTCAATGAGCAGTTCTTC
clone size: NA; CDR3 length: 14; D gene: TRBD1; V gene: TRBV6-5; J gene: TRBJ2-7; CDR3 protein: CASSRRDRAYEQYF; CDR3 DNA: TGTGCCAGCAGTCGCCGGGACAGGGCCTACGAGCAGTACTTC
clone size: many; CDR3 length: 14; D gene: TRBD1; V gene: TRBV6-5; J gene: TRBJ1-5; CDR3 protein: CASRQGAVNQPQHF; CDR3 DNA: TGTGCCAGCAGACAGGGGGCAGTCAATCAGCCCCAGCATTTT
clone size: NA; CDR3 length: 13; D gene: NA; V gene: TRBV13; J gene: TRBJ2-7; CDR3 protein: CASREALAYEQYF; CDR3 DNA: TGTGCCAGCAGGGAGGCGCTGGCCTACGAGCAGTACTTC
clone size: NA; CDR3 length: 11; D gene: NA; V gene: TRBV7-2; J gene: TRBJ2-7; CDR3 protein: CASSFTYEQYF; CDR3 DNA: TGTGCCAGCAGCTTTACCTACGAGCAGTACTTC
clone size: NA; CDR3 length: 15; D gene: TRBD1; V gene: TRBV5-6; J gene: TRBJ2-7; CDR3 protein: CASSFPTGVGYEQYF; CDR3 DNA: TGTGCCAGCAGCTTCCCGACAGGGGTTGGCTACGAGCAGTACTTC
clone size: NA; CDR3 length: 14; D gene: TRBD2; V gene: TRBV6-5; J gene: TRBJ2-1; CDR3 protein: CAIFKILALNEQFF; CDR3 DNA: TGTGCCATCTTCAAGATACTAGCGCTGAATGAGCAGTTCTTC
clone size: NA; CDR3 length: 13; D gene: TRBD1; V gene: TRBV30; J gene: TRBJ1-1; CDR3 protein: CAWRAGGHTEAFF; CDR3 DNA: TGTGCCTGGAGAGCAGGGGGCCACACTGAAGCTTTCTTT
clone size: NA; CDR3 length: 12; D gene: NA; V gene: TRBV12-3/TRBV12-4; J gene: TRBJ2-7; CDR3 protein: CASSFNSYEQYF; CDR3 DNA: TGTGCCAGCAGCTTTAACTCCTACGAGCAGTACTTC
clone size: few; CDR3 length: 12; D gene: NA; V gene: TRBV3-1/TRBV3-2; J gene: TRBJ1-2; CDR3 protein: CASSTSGDGYTF; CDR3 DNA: TGTGCCAGCAGCACTTCGGGGGATGGCTACACCTTC
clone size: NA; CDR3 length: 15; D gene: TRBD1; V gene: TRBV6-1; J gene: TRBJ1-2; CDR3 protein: CASSEAVDRDPGYTF; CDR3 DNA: TGTGCCAGCAGTGAAGCCGTCGACAGGGATCCCGGCTACACCTTC
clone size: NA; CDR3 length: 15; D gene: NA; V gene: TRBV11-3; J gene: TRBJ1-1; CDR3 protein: CASSQASGPNTEAFF; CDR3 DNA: TGTGCCAGCAGCCAAGCTTCTGGTCCGAACACTGAAGCTTTCTTT
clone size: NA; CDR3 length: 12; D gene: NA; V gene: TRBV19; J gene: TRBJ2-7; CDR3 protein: CASSIDRTDLYF; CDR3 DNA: TGTGCCAGTAGTATAGATCGGACAGATCTTTACTTC
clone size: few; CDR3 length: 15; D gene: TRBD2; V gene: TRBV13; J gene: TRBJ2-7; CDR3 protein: CASSAGTSGVHEQYF; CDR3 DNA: TGTGCCAGCAGCGCTGGGACTAGCGGGGTCCACGAGCAGTACTTC
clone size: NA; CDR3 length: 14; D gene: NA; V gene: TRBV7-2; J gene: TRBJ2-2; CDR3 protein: CASSSVRGSGELFF; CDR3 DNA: TGTGCCAGCAGCTCGGTCAGGGGATCCGGGGAGCTGTTTTTT
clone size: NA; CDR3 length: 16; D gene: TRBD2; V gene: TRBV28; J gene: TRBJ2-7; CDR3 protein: CASRSRTSGASYEQYF; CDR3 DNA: TGTGCCAGCAGATCTAGGACTAGCGGGGCAAGCTACGAGCAGTACTTC
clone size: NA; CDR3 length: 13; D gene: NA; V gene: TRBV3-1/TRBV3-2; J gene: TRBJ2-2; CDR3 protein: CASRQGGTGELFF; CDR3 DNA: TGTGCCAGCAGACAGGGGGGGACCGGGGAGCTGTTTTTT
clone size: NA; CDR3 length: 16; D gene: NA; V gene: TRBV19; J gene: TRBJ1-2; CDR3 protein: CASSIDAGGHRGGYTF; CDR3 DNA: TGTGCCAGTAGTATAGACGCTGGGGGCCACCGGGGTGGCTACACCTTC
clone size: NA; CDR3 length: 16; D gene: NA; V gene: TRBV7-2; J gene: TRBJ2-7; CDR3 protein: CASSSRRGRGTLEQYF; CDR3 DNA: TGTGCCAGCAGCTCTAGGCGGGGAAGGGGTACTTTAGAGCAGTACTTC
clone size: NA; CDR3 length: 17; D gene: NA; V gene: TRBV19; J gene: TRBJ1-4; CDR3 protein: CASTKIRAGGRNEKLFF; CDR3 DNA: TGTGCCAGTACCAAAATTCGCGCCGGGGGGCGGAATGAAAAACTGTTTTTT
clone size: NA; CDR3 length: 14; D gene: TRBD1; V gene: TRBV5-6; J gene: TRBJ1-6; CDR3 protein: CASSGDRGRSPLHF; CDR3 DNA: TGTGCCAGCAGTGGGGACAGGGGACGGTCACCCCTCCACTTT
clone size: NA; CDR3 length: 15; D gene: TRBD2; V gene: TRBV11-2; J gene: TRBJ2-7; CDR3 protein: CASSLGLAVSYEQYF; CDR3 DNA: TGTGCCAGCAGCTTAGGACTAGCGGTCTCCTACGAGCAGTACTTC